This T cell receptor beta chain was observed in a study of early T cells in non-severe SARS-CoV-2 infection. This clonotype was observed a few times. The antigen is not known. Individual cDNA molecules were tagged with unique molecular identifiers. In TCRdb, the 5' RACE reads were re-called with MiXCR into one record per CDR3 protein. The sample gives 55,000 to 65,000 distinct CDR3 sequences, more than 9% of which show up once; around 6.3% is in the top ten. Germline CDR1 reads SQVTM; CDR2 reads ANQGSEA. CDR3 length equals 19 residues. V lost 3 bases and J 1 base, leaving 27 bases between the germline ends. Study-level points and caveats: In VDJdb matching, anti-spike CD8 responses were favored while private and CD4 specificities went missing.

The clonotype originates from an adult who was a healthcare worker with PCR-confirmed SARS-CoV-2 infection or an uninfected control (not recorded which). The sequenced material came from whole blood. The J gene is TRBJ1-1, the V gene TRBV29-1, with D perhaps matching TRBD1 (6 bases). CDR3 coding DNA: TGCAGCGTTGAGCGAGGGTTGCGGGGGCGCCACATATCGAACACTGAAGCTTTCTTT. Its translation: CSVERGLRGRHISNTEAFF.